The 22 T cell receptor beta chains reported below all come from one sample, sequenced in a study of blood T cell repertoires in COVID-19. The data were produced by immunoSEQ multiplex PCR, yet TCRdb's version contains in-frame clones alone and is incomplete. The sample has 110,000 to 150,000 clones; more than 75% are singletons. The specimen sequenced was PBMCs or T cells enriched from blood (not recorded which). These receptors were obtained from a woman between 45 and 60 years old who had recovered from COVID-19.

The gene calls are TRBV5-1 and TRBJ2-3; TRBD2 agrees at 8 bases. The CDR3 runs 15 residues. The germline V gene encodes CDR1 SGHRS and CDR2 YFSETQ. With V trimmed by 5 bases and J by 2 bases, 7 bases remained unmatched. CDR3 region: CASSGAGVITDTQYF. CDR3 nucleotides: TGCGCCAGCAGTGGAGCGGGGGTTATCACAGATACGCAGTATTTT.

The rearrangement joins TRBV3-1 (or the pseudogene TRBV3-2) to TRBJ1-4; D possibly corresponds to TRBD1 (6 bases). V was trimmed by 4 bases and J by 5 bases, leaving 17 bases between them. Germline V gene data show CDR1 as LGHDT and CDR2 as YNNKEL (reference sequence). The CDR3 has 16 amino acids. In DNA, the CDR3 is TGTGCCAGCAGCCCAGGGGAGGGGCGATCGAATGAAAAACTGTTTTTT. The encoded protein is CASSPGEGRSNEKLFF.

This sequence joins TRBV19 and TRBJ2-1; 15 nucleotides line up with TRBD2. The CDR3 totals 18 residues. Germline lookup yields CDR1 LNHDA and CDR2 SQIVND (reference sequence). Trimming cost V 3 bases and J 8 bases; bases outside gene matches: 11. DNA of the CDR3: TGTGCCAGTAGTATGACCAGGACTAGCGGGGGGGCCCACTATGAGCAGTTCTTC. It specifies CASSMTRTSGGAHYEQFF.

This chain connects TRBV20-1 to TRBJ2-1; no firm D call. Germline V gene lookup returns CDR1 DFQATT and CDR2 SNEGSKA (reference sequence). Trimming shortened V by 5 bases and J by 3 bases, and 5 bases separated the two germline ends. The CDR3 runs 11 residues. CDR3 amino acids: CSAELYNEQFF. The CDR3 nucleotides are TGCAGTGCTGAACTCTACAATGAGCAGTTCTTC.

The chain couples TRBV20-1 to TRBJ1-2; no reliable D call. Germline V lookup: CDR1 DFQATT, CDR2 SNEGSKA (reference sequence). The CDR3 sequence is 11 residues long. V was clipped by 5 bases and J by 3 bases, with 7 bases between them. The CDR3 DNA sequence: TGCAGTGCTGGCAACCACTATGGCTACACCTTC. Amino acids: CSAGNHYGYTF.

There are a few counts of this clone. The genes are TRBV5-1 and TRBJ2-7; 8 nucleotides match TRBD2. Trimming removed 4 bases from V and 6 bases from J; junction bases left unmatched: 12. This CDR3 has 15 residues. Germline V lookup: CDR1 SGHRS, CDR2 YFSETQ. The CDR3 sequence is CASSRGGEGSSEQYV. The CDR3 DNA reads TGCGCCAGCAGCCGGGGGGGCGAGGGATCGTCCGAGCAGTACGTC.

A remark on this clone: Other DNA sequences from this sample encode an identical CDR3 as well. The V call is TRBV18, the J call TRBJ1-1; 8 bases agree with TRBD1. Trimming at V came to 6 bases and at J to 3 bases, leaving 6 bases not matched to a gene. The CDR3 extends over 14 amino acids. The V gene's germline CDR1 is KGHSH and CDR2 LQKENI. The CDR3 DNA sequence: TGTGCCAGCTCTCCTACAGGGGGGGACACTGAAGCTTTCTTT. This codes for CASSPTGGDTEAFF.

This clone has just one count. The chain couples TRBV6-4 to TRBJ2-5; no clear D. Between the trimmed V and J ends, which lost 3 bases and 2 bases, there was a span of 7 bases. This CDR3 spans 13 amino acids. Germline assignment: CDR1 MRHNA and CDR2 SNTAGT. The CDR3 is CASSETQQETQYF. For the CDR3, the DNA is TGTGCCAGCAGTGAGACACAACAAGAGACCCAGTACTTC.

The J gene is TRBJ2-1, the V gene TRBV19, with D possibly being TRBD1 (5 bases). V lost 1 base and J lost 4, with 11 bases in between. Germline V gene lookup returns CDR1 LNHDA and CDR2 SQIVND (reference sequence). The CDR3 contains 15 residues. CDR3 loop: CASSIGQGSYNEQFF. The CDR3 nucleotides are TGTGCCAGTAGTATAGGGCAGGGAAGTTACAATGAGCAGTTCTTC.

J is TRBJ2-7 and V is TRBV7-9, with 9 bases lining up with TRBD1. This CDR3 comprises 14 residues. The ends lost 7 bases at V and 1 base at J; junction bases unmatched: 5. The germline gives CDR1 SEHNR, CDR2 FQNEAQ (reference sequence). The CDR3 DNA reads TGTGCCAGCACCGTAGACAGGGGGTCCTACGAGCAGTACTTC. Its protein product is CASTVDRGSYEQYF.

The chain couples TRBV9 to TRBJ2-7, with TRBD1 identical over 10 bases. V gave up 3 bases and J gave up 2 bases; unmatched junction bases: 5. The germline V gene has CDR1 SGDLS and CDR2 YYNGEE. This CDR3 region has 15 residues. CDR3 in amino acids: CASSASGTGAYEQYF. As DNA, the CDR3 is TGTGCCAGCAGCGCTTCCGGGACAGGGGCCTACGAGCAGTACTTC.

The chain uses TRBV3-1 (or the pseudogene TRBV3-2) and TRBJ2-3, with 12 bases that match TRBD2. This CDR3 has 16 amino acids. The germline CDR1 and CDR2 sequences are LGHDT and YNNKEL (reference sequence). The J segment lost 2 bases and the V segment lost 5 bases, leaving 5 bases of the junction unmatched. The CDR3 sequence is CASSSSSGGATDTQYF. CDR3 sequence (DNA): TGTGCCAGCAGCTCCTCTAGCGGGGGGGCCACAGATACGCAGTATTTT.

The chain couples TRBV7-9 to TRBJ2-4; TRBD1 aligns across 9 bases. The CDR3 is 14 amino acids. Germline V CDR1 and CDR2: SEHNR, FQNEAQ (reference sequence). Trimming cost V 5 bases and J 5 bases; bases outside gene matches: 4. The CDR3 loop is CASSPTGGQNIQYF. In DNA, the CDR3 is TGTGCCAGCAGCCCCACAGGGGGCCAAAACATTCAGTACTTC.

The genes are TRBV19 and TRBJ1-5; the D gene is possibly TRBD1 (6 bases). Germline CDR1 LNHDA, CDR2 SQIVND (reference sequence). The CDR3 is 15 amino acids. V lost 5 bases to trimming and J lost 4 bases, with 15 bases between them. CDR3 nucleotide sequence: TGTGCCAGTAGTTTACAGGGTCCTCGGAATCAGCCCCAGCATTTT. Residues: CASSLQGPRNQPQHF.

The chain joins TRBV27 to TRBJ2-5; 8 nucleotides agree with TRBD1. Germline CDR1 and CDR2: MNHEY and SMNVEV (reference sequence). CDR3 size: 15 residues. After removal of 6 bases from V and 0 bases from J, the junction contained 6 bases not matched to a gene. CDR3 in DNA: TGTGCCAGCAGGGTGACAGGGGCGTACCAAGAGACCCAGTACTTC. It translates to CASRVTGAYQETQYF.

The rearrangement links TRBV10-3 to TRBJ1-4; D is uncertain. Germline CDR1 ENHRY, CDR2 SYGVKD. Trimming took 0 bases from V and 0 from J, leaving 8 bases between them. The CDR3 extends over 16 amino acids. DNA for the CDR3: TGTGCCATCAGTGAGTCGAGTAAAGCAACTAATGAAAAACTGTTTTTT. Residues: CAISESSKATNEKLFF.

This clone has just a few counts. CDR3 DNA: TGTGCCAGTAGTACCGCGGCCGGGACAGGAGTTAATTCACCCCTCCACTTT. Its translation: CASSTAAGTGVNSPLHF. The J gene is TRBJ1-6, the V gene TRBV19; 8 bases are a match to TRBD1. Per germline, CDR1 LNHDA and CDR2 SQIVND (reference sequence). The CDR3 is made up of 17 amino acids. Trimming cost V 4 bases and J 6 bases; bases outside gene matches: 11.

This clone was counted a few times. The V and J genes are TRBV11-2 and TRBJ1-6; 10 bases are shared with TRBD1. CDR1 and CDR2 from the germline V gene are SGHAT and FQNNGV. The CDR3 is 15 residues long. The junction had 7 bases not matched to a gene; V was cut back by 5 bases and J by 9 bases. The CDR3 sequence is CASSPLRDRGSPLHF. DNA for the CDR3: TGTGCCAGCAGCCCTCTCCGGGACAGGGGTTCACCCCTCCACTTT.

The chain carries TRBV18 and TRBJ1-1; D perhaps matches TRBD1 (5 bases). The germline gives CDR1 KGHSH, CDR2 LQKENI. The CDR3 runs 16 residues. V shed 3 bases and J shed 1 base, with 15 bases lying between them. The CDR3 is CASSPAQGSRNTEAFF. The DNA of the CDR3 is TGTGCCAGCTCACCTGCTCAGGGCAGCAGGAACACTGAAGCTTTCTTT.

The rearrangement links TRBV19 to TRBJ2-1; tentative D call: TRBD2 (5 bases). This CDR3 has 16 residues. V lost 5 bases and J 0 bases, leaving 14 bases between the germline ends. From germline, CDR1 is LNHDA and CDR2 SQIVND (reference sequence). Here the CDR3 reads CASSLRTGSSYNEQFF. DNA for the CDR3: TGTGCCAGTAGTCTACGGACTGGGAGCTCCTACAATGAGCAGTTCTTC.

This clone occurred once. The rearrangement uses TRBV19 and TRBJ2-3, with 12 bases aligning to TRBD2. Germline V gene lookup returns CDR1 LNHDA and CDR2 SQIVND (reference sequence). CDR3 length equals 16 residues. The ends lost 1 base at V and 3 bases at J; junction bases unmatched: 2. CDR3 protein: CASSIGLAGGTDTQYF. CDR3 bases: TGTGCCAGTAGTATAGGGCTAGCGGGGGGGACAGATACGCAGTATTTT.

This chain links TRBV29-1 with TRBJ2-3; TRBD2 matches at 11 bases. CDR1 is SQVTM, CDR2 ANQGSEA, per germline. The CDR3 spans 15 residues. The V gene end was trimmed by 5 bases and the J gene end by 7 bases; junction bases not matched to a gene: 11. The CDR3 nucleotides read TGCAGCGTTATCCTAGCGGGGGGCCTACGGTATACGCAGTATTTT. Its protein product is CSVILAGGLRYTQYF.